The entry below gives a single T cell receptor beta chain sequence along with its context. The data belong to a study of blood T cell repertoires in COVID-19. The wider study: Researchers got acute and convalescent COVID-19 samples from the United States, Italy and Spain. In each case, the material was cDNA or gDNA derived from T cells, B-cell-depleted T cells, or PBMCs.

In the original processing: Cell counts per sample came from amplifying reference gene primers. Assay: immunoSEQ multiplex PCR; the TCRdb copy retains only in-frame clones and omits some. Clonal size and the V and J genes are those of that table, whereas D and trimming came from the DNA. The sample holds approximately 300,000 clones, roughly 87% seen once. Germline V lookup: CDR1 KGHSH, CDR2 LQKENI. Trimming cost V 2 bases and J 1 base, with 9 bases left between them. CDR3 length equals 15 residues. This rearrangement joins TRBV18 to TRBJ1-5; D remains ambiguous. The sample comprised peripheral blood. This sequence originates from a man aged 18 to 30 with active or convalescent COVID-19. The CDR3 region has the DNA TGTGCCAGCTCACCAACAACAGACAGCAATCAGCCCCAGCATTTT. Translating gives CASSPTTDSNQPQHF.